Below, 4 T cell receptor beta chains from the same sample are listed, as sequenced in a study of T cell repertoires and HLA-DP antigens (dated by TCRdb to the late 2010s). For these receptors, no antigen is known. Library preparation was by the immunoSEQ multiplex PCR assay. This immuneACCESS table, as held by TCRdb, lists in-frame sequences with V and J called but not all clones. Of the missing ones, under half trace to an unresolved V gene in checked studies; the others have no known cause. Here the sample has some 89,000 clones; about 89% occur a single time. The ten largest clonotypes hold about 1.7% of the sample. The sample was CD4+ T cells from PBMCs. Receptors were obtained from a man aged 50 or older in good health and CMV-seronegative.

This sequence joins TRBV4-3 and TRBJ1-4; D ambiguous. Germline V gene lookup returns CDR1 LGHNA and CDR2 YSLEER. The CDR3 length is 15 residues. V lost 2 bases and J 6 bases, leaving 13 bases between the germline ends. CDR3 nucleotides: TGCGCCAGCAGCCAAAAGGCCGGGTGGGATGAAAAACTGTTTTTT. The encoded protein is CASSQKAGWDEKLFF.

V and J are TRBV29-1 and TRBJ2-6; no definite D call. V lost 4 bases and J lost 0, with 1 base in between. This CDR3 is built from 12 residues. Germline loops: CDR1 SQVTM, CDR2 ANQGSEA. CDR3 in amino acids: CSVGSGANVLTF. The CDR3 DNA is TGCAGCGTTGGCTCTGGGGCCAACGTCCTGACTTTC.

This CDR3 is CASSRDPNEKLFF. The CDR3, as DNA: TGTGCCAGCAGCCGGGACCCTAATGAAAAACTGTTTTTT. The chain is built from TRBV7-2 and TRBJ1-4; D may be TRBD1 (5 bases). Germline V gene sequence: CDR1 SGHTA, CDR2 FQGNSA. CDR3 length equals 13 residues. V was pared by 5 bases and J by 3 bases, with 7 bases between.

The CDR3 nucleotides read TGTGCCAGCAAAAGAGGGTCCTACAATGAGCAGTTCTTC. Protein product: CASKRGSYNEQFF. V and J are TRBV27 and TRBJ2-1; D is perhaps TRBD2 (5 bases). Trimming removed 7 bases from V and 1 base from J, with 8 bases in between. CDR3 length: 13 amino acids. Germline V CDR1 and CDR2: MNHEY, SMNVEV (reference sequence).